This is a list of T cell receptor beta chains from one sample in a study of blood T cell repertoires in COVID-19. TCRdb keeps only in-frame clones here, not all; method: immunoSEQ multiplex PCR. The data contain 200,000 to 250,000 clones, approximately 90% of them singletons. Sequencing input: PBMCs or T cells enriched from blood (not recorded which). These receptor sequences come from a man younger than 30 with acute COVID-19. Each CDR3 is given without its conserved first and last residue.

j_call v_call cdr3_aa
TRBJ1-1 TRBV11-2 ASRGLGDTEAF
TRBJ2-7 TRBV4-1 ASSQDRQAEQY
TRBJ1-6 TRBV6-1 ASSELQGRNSPLH
TRBJ2-3 TRBV4-3 ASSQGNAQGDTQY
TRBJ2-7 TRBV12-5 ASGSRGGHEQY
TRBJ2-1 TRBV19 ASRGQGDEQF
TRBJ1-5 TRBV28 ASSSQGNQPQH
TRBJ1-1 TRBV19 ASSINQPRRLNTEAF
TRBJ2-5 TRBV6-4 ASRKGLAGGETQY
TRBJ2-5 TRBV18 ASSPRTGTGETQY
TRBJ1-2 TRBV9 ASSTTTGPYGYT
TRBJ1-2 TRBV25-1 ASSGGTAVFGYT
TRBJ2-3 TRBV10-1 ASSAGLAGNTDTQY
TRBJ2-5 TRBV19 ASSRLAGGPEKPGETQY
TRBJ1-5 TRBV5-8 ATTTPGLNQPQH
TRBJ1-2 TRBV7-6 ASSPGGGSPHGYT
TRBJ1-3 TRBV6-6 ASSYPWTAGNTIY
TRBJ2-3 TRBV28 ASSLAGRTDTQY
TRBJ2-1 TRBV7-8 ASSLAGANEQF
TRBJ2-3 TRBV5-4 ASSPRAPGDTQY
TRBJ1-1 TRBV7-9 ASSLSGYGTKNTEAF
TRBJ2-3 TRBV30 AWIRQRDLQY
TRBJ1-5 TRBV6-2/TRBV6-3 ASSYSGTVISNQPQH
TRBJ2-7 TRBV15 ATRRQGDSYEQY
TRBJ1-5 TRBV30 AWSVHDNQPQH
TRBJ2-2 TRBV11-2 ASSLEMGAPGGELF
TRBJ2-2 TRBV4-3 ASSHAGGTNTGELF
TRBJ2-3 TRBV27 ASSLREGRSDTQY
TRBJ2-7 TRBV19 ASSMDQGTYEQY
TRBJ2-5 TRBV11-2 ASSPGVSPEETQY
TRBJ2-2 TRBV5-4 ASSSGQNTGELF
TRBJ2-1 TRBV28 ASSPGALAGGGSYNEQF
TRBJ1-2 TRBV6-1 ASSVGSRSSLSYGYT
TRBJ2-7 TRBV2 ASSDNSGQY
TRBJ2-7 TRBV21-1 ASSKGFGDFTYEQY
TRBJ2-3 TRBV6-2/TRBV6-3 ASSVMTDTQY
TRBJ2-7 TRBV7-9 ASSQTGTVSYEQY
TRBJ2-3 TRBV9 ASSSHLGQGLADTQY
TRBJ2-2 TRBV6-4 ASSDSSDTGELF
TRBJ2-7 TRBV7-8 ASSRGQVYEQY
TRBJ1-4 TRBV28 ASRTGTTNEKLF
TRBJ2-4 TRBV30 AWEGWAKNIQY
TRBJ2-7 TRBV13 ASSFGSGYEQY
TRBJ2-3 TRBV7-9 ASTEGFTISRGTSTDTQY
TRBJ2-7 TRBV7-9 ASSPTEGLAGEYEQY
TRBJ2-5 TRBV4-1 ASSQDRNEETQY
TRBJ2-3 TRBV6-5 ASSSRLARVADTQY
TRBJ2-7 TRBV28 ASSLASGPYEQY
TRBJ2-1 TRBV10-3 AISESRTPHGKGEQF
TRBJ1-1 TRBV6-5 ASSGWRNTEAF
TRBJ2-2 TRBV7-2 ASSPSLSSGTGGGELF
TRBJ2-7 TRBV3-1/TRBV3-2 ASSQDEGSYEQY
TRBJ1-4 TRBV19 ATSLRATLPTNEKLF
TRBJ2-3 TRBV29-1 SVGALTDTQY